The 8 T cell receptor beta chains listed next were all sequenced from one sample in a study of regulatory T cells in long-lasting Graves disease. Regarding time point: persistent/refractory GD, antithyroid drugs over 5 years with positive TRAb. Making the TCR library involved RNA that had been extracted from PBMCs. With iRepertoire HTBI primers and Arm-PCR of CDR3 regions, TCR beta libraries were built. A single record per CDR3 protein comes from TCRdb applying MiXCR to the multiplex PCR reads. The sample shows 310,000 or so distinct CDR3 sequences, around 20% of them seen only once. The starting material was peripheral blood mononuclear cells (PBMCs), obtained when the disease was refractory, from a patient treated with antithyroid drugs. The origin of the receptors is a female donor with Graves disease.

This clonotype was recorded at least ten times. V gene TRBV28 combines with J gene TRBJ2-7, with 7 nucleotides matching TRBD1. V trimming: 5 bases; J trimming: 1 base; junction bases outside the gene matches: 5. CDR3 length: 14 residues. The germline CDR1 and CDR2 sequences are MDHEN and SYDVKM. As DNA, the CDR3 is TGTGCCAGCAGTACCCGACAGGGATCCTACGAGCAGTACTTC. It translates to CASSTRQGSYEQYF.

This clonotype has a handful of counts. J is TRBJ1-1 and V is TRBV3-2. TRBV3-2 is labeled a pseudogene. This CDR3 contains 15 residues. The CDR3 sequence is CASSQIGRGGTEAFF. As DNA, the CDR3 is TGCGCCAGCAGCCAAATCGGGCGGGGAGGCACTGAAGCTTTCTTT.

This rearrangement joins TRBV7-9 to TRBJ2-1, with 9 bases matching TRBD2. CDR1 is SEHNR and CDR2 is FQNEAQ in the germline V gene (reference sequence). Trimming took 7 bases from V and 4 from J; bases not matched to a gene: 5. There are 14 residues in the CDR3. CDR3 in amino acids: CASTRTSAYNEQFF. The CDR3 region has the DNA TGTGCCAGCACGAGGACTAGCGCATACAATGAGCAGTTCTTC.

This clonotype was observed a handful of times. The chain links TRBV5-1 to TRBJ2-7; tentatively, D is TRBD1 (6 bases). Germline assignment: CDR1 SGHRS and CDR2 YFSETQ. V shed 4 bases and J shed 2 bases, with 13 bases lying between them. This CDR3 is built from 14 residues. CDR3 DNA: TGCGCCAGCAGCACGTGGGACACCACCTACGAGCAGTACTTC. It yields the protein CASSTWDTTYEQYF.

The V gene is TRBV18, the J gene TRBJ1-5; the D gene is possibly TRBD1 (5 bases). Germline V gene lookup returns CDR1 KGHSH and CDR2 LQKENI. The CDR3 contains 13 residues. V was clipped by 1 base and J by 6 bases, with 7 bases between them. The CDR3 region has the DNA TGTGCCAGCTCACCACAGGGGCGTCAGCCCCAGCATTTT. As protein: CASSPQGRQPQHF.

CDR3 sequence (DNA): TGTGCCAGCAGTTTAGCTTGGGTGAACACTGAAGCTTTCTTT. Amino acids: CASSLAWVNTEAFF. The J gene is TRBJ1-1, the V gene TRBV12-3 or TRBV12-4; D remains unclear. Trimming took off 0 bases at V and 0 bases at J, with 5 bases between the two ends. CDR3 length: 14 residues.

The DNA of the CDR3 is TGTGCCAGCAGCTTAGAGGGGACAGGGGAGTACGAGCAGTACTTC. Translating it yields CASSLEGTGEYEQYF. The chain carries TRBV7-6 and TRBJ2-7; TRBD1 aligns across 10 bases. Germline CDR1 and CDR2: SGHVS and FNYEAQ. Germline trimming cut 1 base from V and 4 bases from J; bases unmatched to any gene: 4. The CDR3 length is 15 residues. Drawing the rest from reference TRBV7-6 and TRBJ2-7, the complete variable domain is GAGVSQSPRYKVTKRGQDVALRCDPISGHVSLYWYRQALGQGPEFLTYFNYEAQQDKSGLPNDRFSAERPEGSISTLTIQRTEQRDSAMYRCASSLEGTGEYEQYFGPGTRLTVT.

This chain connects TRBV27 to TRBJ1-6, with 7 bases matching TRBD1. The length of the CDR3 is 18 residues. Germline CDR1 MNHEY, CDR2 SMNVEV (reference sequence). The J segment lost 7 bases and the V segment lost 0 bases, leaving 12 bases of the junction unmatched. The CDR3 DNA follows: TGTGCCAGCAGTTTATCGGGCCACAGGGGCGAACGAAATTCACCCCTCCACTTT. Its protein product is CASSLSGHRGERNSPLHF.